This T cell receptor (beta chain) emerged from a study of blood T cell repertoires in COVID-19. TCRdb keeps only in-frame clones here, not all; method: immunoSEQ multiplex PCR. The sample carries some 300,000 clones, 90% recorded once. The TCR originated in a woman aged 40 to 49 with COVID-19, enrolled during active disease. Sequencing was performed on peripheral blood.

The DNA for the CDR3 is TGTGCCAGCAGCTCACTACAAAGCTCCTATAATTCACCCCTCCACTTT. Translation: CASSSLQSSYNSPLHF. The chain joins TRBV5-4 to TRBJ1-6; unclear D gene. The CDR3 loop spans 16 amino acids. Germline V gene data show CDR1 as SGHNT and CDR2 as YYREEE (reference sequence). With 3 bases removed from V and 0 bases from J, the gap between germline ends came to 10 bases.